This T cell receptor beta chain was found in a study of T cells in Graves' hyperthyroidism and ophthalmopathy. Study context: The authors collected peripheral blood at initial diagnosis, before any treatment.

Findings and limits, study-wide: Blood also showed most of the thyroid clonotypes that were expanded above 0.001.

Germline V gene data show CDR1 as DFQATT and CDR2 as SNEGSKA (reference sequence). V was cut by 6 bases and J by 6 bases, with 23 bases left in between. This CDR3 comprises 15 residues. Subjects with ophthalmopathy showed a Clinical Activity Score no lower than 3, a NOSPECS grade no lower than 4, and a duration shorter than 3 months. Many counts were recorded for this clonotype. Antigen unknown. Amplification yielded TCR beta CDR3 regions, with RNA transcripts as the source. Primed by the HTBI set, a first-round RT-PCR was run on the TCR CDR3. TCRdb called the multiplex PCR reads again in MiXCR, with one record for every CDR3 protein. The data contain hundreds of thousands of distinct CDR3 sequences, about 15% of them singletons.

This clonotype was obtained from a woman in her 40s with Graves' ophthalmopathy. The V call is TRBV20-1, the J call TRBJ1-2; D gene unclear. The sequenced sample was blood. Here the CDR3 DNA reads TGCAGTGCCCGCATCAACAAGATCTACTGGGATGGCTACACCTTC. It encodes CSARINKIYWDGYTF.